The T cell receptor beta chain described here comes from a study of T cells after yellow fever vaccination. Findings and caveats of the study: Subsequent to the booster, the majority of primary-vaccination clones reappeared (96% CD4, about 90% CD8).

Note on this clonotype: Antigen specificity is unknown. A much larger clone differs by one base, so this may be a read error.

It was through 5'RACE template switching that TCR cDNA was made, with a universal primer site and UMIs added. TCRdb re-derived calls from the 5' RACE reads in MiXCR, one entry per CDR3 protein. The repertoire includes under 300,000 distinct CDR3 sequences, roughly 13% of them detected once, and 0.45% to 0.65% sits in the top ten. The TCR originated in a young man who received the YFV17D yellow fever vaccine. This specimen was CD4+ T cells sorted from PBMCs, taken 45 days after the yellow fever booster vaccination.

CDR3 coding DNA: TGCAGTTCTAGAGATGGGACAGGGGATGGCTACACCTTC. It yields the protein CSSRDGTGDGYTF. This chain links TRBV20-1 with TRBJ1-2, with 10 bases identical to TRBD1. CDR3 length: 13 amino acids. The germline V gene encodes CDR1 DFQATT and CDR2 SNEGSKA (reference sequence).